The clone carrying this T cell receptor (beta chain) was detected a few times. The data were produced by immunoSEQ multiplex PCR, yet TCRdb's version contains in-frame clones alone and is incomplete. The repertoire holds about 35,000 clones, with under 95% as singletons. These data originate in a study of T cells in tuberculosis. Time point of the sample: new active TB diagnosis, blood taken before or within 7 days of starting treatment. The CDR3 loop spans 15 amino acids. V gave up 2 bases and J gave up 3 bases; unmatched junction bases: 4. In germline, CDR1 is MNHEY, CDR2 SMNVEV (reference sequence).

This TCR derives from an adult with tuberculosis. The chain carries TRBV27 and TRBJ2-7; 10 bases match TRBD2. The sequencing here drew on PBMCs, taken at tuberculosis diagnosis. The CDR3 loop is CASSLDLAGVYEQYF. Written as DNA, the CDR3 is TGTGCCAGCAGTTTAGACCTAGCGGGGGTCTACGAGCAGTACTTC.